This is a list of T cell receptor beta chains from one sample in a study of cytomegalovirus exposure and HLA in healthy donors. Profiling relied on immunoSEQ multiplex PCR, and the TCRdb table lists in-frame clones only, not all of them. The top ten clones hold 2.7% of a sample with about 130,000 clones, 82% of them seen once. Sequences were obtained from PBMCs. These receptors all stem from a boy aged 2-9 years in good health and CMV-seronegative. The CDR3 runs from the conserved cysteine through the conserved F or W. A D gene is named only where the DNA matches it firmly. Expanded clones get a size class; other rows say once, few or many, or leave the size out.

size	J	V	D	DNA	CDR3
once	TRBJ2-5	TRBV7-9	NA	TGTGCCAGCAGCTTAGGGCCCCAGGGGTATGAAGAGACCCAGTACTTC	CASSLGPQGYEETQYF
NA	TRBJ2-5	TRBV18	TRBD2	TGTGCCAGCTCACTTAGCGGGAGCGCCTCTGGAGAGACCCAGTACTTC	CASSLSGSASGETQYF
NA	TRBJ2-1	TRBV27	TRBD2	TGTGCCAGCAGTTTAGGGTCGGCTAGCGGGTTCTACAATGAGCAGTTCTTC	CASSLGSASGFYNEQFF
NA	TRBJ2-1	TRBV9	TRBD2	TGTGCCAGCAGCGGGGGGCCTAGCGGGGGGACTGAGCAGTTCTTC	CASSGGPSGGTEQFF
few	TRBJ2-1	TRBV4-1	TRBD2	TGCGCCAGCTGCCCGTGGGGACTAGCGGGCGACAATGAGCAGTTCTTC	CASCPWGLAGDNEQFF
NA	TRBJ1-1	TRBV19	NA	TGTGCCAGTAGTATCGCGGGGACTGAAGCTTTCTTT	CASSIAGTEAFF
NA	TRBJ1-5	TRBV14	NA	TGTGCCAGCAGCCCACAGGGTCCTAATCAGCCCCAGCATTTT	CASSPQGPNQPQHF
NA	TRBJ1-4	TRBV5-1	NA	TGCGCCAGCAGCGGTTCAGGGGCTGCTGGTGAAAAACTGTTTTTT	CASSGSGAAGEKLFF
NA	TRBJ2-1	TRBV11-2	NA	TGTGCCAGCAGCTCAACGACTAGCTCCTACAATGAGCAGTTCTTC	CASSSTTSSYNEQFF
few	TRBJ1-4	TRBV6-6	NA	TGTGCCAGCAGTTACGGGACACGGAATGAAAAACTGTTTTTT	CASSYGTRNEKLFF
NA	TRBJ1-4	TRBV19	TRBD1	TGTGCCAGTACCGACAGGGTTGCAACTAATGAAAAACTGTTTTTT	CASTDRVATNEKLFF
once	TRBJ1-5	TRBV27	TRBD1	TGTGCCAGCGCCACAGGGGGCTTAGGGAATCAGCCCCAGCATTTT	CASATGGLGNQPQHF
NA	TRBJ1-1	TRBV19	NA	TGTGCCAGTAAAACCGACAGTTACATGAACACTGAAGCTTTCTTT	CASKTDSYMNTEAFF
NA	TRBJ1-1	TRBV9	TRBD1	TGTGCCAGCAGCGGAGGGACAGAAGCACACACTGAAGCTTTCTTT	CASSGGTEAHTEAFF
NA	TRBJ1-2	TRBV19	NA	TGTGCCAGTAGTGACGCAGGCCTCTCAAGGGGATATGGCTACACCTTC	CASSDAGLSRGYGYTF
few	TRBJ1-4	TRBV29-1	NA	TGCAGCGTTGAAGGTTCGCGGGACGATGAAAAACTGTTTTTT	CSVEGSRDDEKLFF
NA	TRBJ2-7	TRBV5-1	NA	TGCGCCAGCAGCTTGGCAGGGGAATCCAGCTCCTACGAGCAGTACTTC	CASSLAGESSSYEQYF
NA	TRBJ2-1	TRBV6-5	TRBD1	TGTGCCAGCAGTTACACACTAGGGGGCGCCTACAATGAGCAGTTCTTC	CASSYTLGGAYNEQFF
NA	TRBJ1-2	TRBV6-1	TRBD1	TGTGCCAGCAGCGTCACAGGGGCAGGGGGCTACACCTTC	CASSVTGAGGYTF
NA	TRBJ2-1	TRBV7-6	NA	TGTGCCAGCAGCTTAACACCGGCTAGCCCCTACAATGAGCAGTTCTTC	CASSLTPASPYNEQFF
NA	TRBJ2-1	TRBV15	TRBD2	TGTGCCACCAGCAGAGCGGGACTAGCGGACAATGAGCAGTTCTTC	CATSRAGLADNEQFF
NA	TRBJ2-5	TRBV7-8	TRBD2	TGTGCCAGCAGCCTGTGGACTAGCGGCGCCAATCGGGAGACCCAGTACTTC	CASSLWTSGANRETQYF
NA	TRBJ1-2	TRBV6-1	NA	TGTGCCAGCAGTGAGGGTACGGGGAACTACTATGGCTACACCTTC	CASSEGTGNYYGYTF
NA	TRBJ2-2	TRBV6-5	TRBD1	TGTGCCAGCATCGGGACAGGGCGCACCGGGGAGCTGTTTTTT	CASIGTGRTGELFF
once	TRBJ1-1	TRBV9	NA	TGTGCCAGCAGCGTAGATTATACCGGAGGGGCTTTCTTT	CASSVDYTGGAFF
few	TRBJ2-2	TRBV10-3	TRBD1	TGTGCCATCAGAGGGGGGACAGGGGACACCGGGGAGCTGTTTTTT	CAIRGGTGDTGELFF
few	TRBJ2-1	TRBV18	NA	TGTGCCAGCTCACCACTCCCCCGTTTAGAGAATGAGCAGTTCTTC	CASSPLPRLENEQFF
NA	TRBJ2-1	TRBV29-1	TRBD2	TGCAGCCAAAGTAGGCGGGAGGATAATGAGCAGTTCTTC	CSQSRREDNEQFF
NA	TRBJ1-2	TRBV6-1	NA	TGTGCCAGCAGTCAAAGTGTGGGGGCCTATGGCTACACCTTC	CASSQSVGAYGYTF
few	TRBJ1-3	TRBV18	TRBD1	TGTGCCAGCTCACCACGGACAGGCCTGAGCTCTGGAAACACCATATATTTT	CASSPRTGLSSGNTIYF
NA	TRBJ1-6	TRBV7-2	NA	TGTGCCAGCAGCTTATGGGGGGTCAGGTTGAATTCACCCCTCCACTTT	CASSLWGVRLNSPLHF
NA	TRBJ2-1	TRBV5-5	NA	TGTGCCAGCAGCTTTTCACAAAGCTCCTACAATGAGCAGTTCTTC	CASSFSQSSYNEQFF
NA	TRBJ1-5	TRBV7-9	NA	TGTTCCAGCAGCTCCCAGGACTGGGGTGGGGATCAGCCCCAGCATTTT	CSSSSQDWGGDQPQHF
NA	TRBJ1-1	TRBV27	NA	TGTGCCAGCAGGCGGACTATGAACACTGAAGCTTTCTTT	CASRRTMNTEAFF
NA	TRBJ1-2	TRBV6-1	NA	TGTGCCAGCAGAGGTTGGGGCCTCTACCTGGATGGCTACACCTTC	CASRGWGLYLDGYTF
NA	TRBJ2-7	TRBV5-6	NA	TGTGCCAGCAGCTTGGACAATTACGAGCAGTACTTC	CASSLDNYEQYF
NA	TRBJ2-1	TRBV12-5	TRBD1	TGTGCTAGTGGTTTGGGGACAGGGCGGAATGAGCAGTTCTTC	CASGLGTGRNEQFF